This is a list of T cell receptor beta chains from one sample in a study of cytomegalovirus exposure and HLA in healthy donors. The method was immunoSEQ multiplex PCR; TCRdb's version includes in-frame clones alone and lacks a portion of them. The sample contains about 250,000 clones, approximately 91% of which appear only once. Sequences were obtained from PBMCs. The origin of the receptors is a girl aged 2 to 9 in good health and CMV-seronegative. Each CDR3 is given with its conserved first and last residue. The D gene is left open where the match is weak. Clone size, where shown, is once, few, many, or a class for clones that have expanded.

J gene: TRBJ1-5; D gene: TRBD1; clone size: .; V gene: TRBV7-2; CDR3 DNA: TGTGCCAGCAGTCCGGACAGGGGGGATCAGCCCCAGCATTTT; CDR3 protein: CASSPDRGDQPQHF
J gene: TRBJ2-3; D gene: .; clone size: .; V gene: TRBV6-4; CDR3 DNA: TGTGCCAGCAGTGAGGCAGCGATAGATACGCAGTATTTT; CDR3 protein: CASSEAAIDTQYF
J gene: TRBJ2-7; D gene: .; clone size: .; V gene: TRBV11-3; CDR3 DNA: TGTGCCAGCAGCTTAGAGGGGGAGGCTGCCCCAAGCTCCTACGAGCAGTACTTC; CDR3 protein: CASSLEGEAAPSSYEQYF
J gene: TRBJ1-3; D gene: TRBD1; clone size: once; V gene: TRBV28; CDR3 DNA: TGTGCCAGCACCGGGACAGGACCAGGAAACACCATATATTTT; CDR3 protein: CASTGTGPGNTIYF
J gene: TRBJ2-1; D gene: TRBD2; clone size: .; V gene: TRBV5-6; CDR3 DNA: TGTGCCAGCAGCTCAACTAGCGGGATCGACCGTACGTACAATGAGCAGTTCTTC; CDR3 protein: CASSSTSGIDRTYNEQFF
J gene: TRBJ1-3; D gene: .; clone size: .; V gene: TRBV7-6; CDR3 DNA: TGTGCCAGCAGCCTCGGAAACACCATATATTTT; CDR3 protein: CASSLGNTIYF
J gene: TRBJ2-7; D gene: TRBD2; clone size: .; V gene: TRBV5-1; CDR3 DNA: TGCGCCAGCAGCTTTGGACTAGCGGGGGACGAGCAGTACTTC; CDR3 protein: CASSFGLAGDEQYF
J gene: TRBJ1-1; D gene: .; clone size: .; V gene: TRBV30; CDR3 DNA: TGTGCCTGGAGCACGGGACTCACCTGGGCTGAAGCTTTCTTT; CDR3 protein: CAWSTGLTWAEAFF
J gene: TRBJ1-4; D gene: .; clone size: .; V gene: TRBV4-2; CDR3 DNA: TGTGCCAGCAGCCCATCAGCGGGGAATGAAAAACTGTTTTTT; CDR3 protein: CASSPSAGNEKLFF
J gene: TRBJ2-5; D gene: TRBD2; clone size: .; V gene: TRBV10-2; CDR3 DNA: TGCGCCAGCAGTCTTAGCGGGGGTGGAGGGACCCAGTACTTC; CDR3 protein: CASSLSGGGGTQYF
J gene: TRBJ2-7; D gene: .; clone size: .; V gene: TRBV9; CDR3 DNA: TGTGCCAGCAGCGTAGGTACAGCCAACTACGAGCAGTACTTC; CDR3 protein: CASSVGTANYEQYF
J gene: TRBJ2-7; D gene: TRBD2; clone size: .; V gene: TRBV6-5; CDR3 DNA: TGTGCCAGCAAACTAGCGGGAGGTCGGGACGAGCAGTACTTC; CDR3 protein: CASKLAGGRDEQYF
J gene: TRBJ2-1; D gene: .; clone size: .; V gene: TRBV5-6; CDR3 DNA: TGTGCCAGCAGCTTTGGTGGGAGCCGCTACAATGAGCAGTTCTTC; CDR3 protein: CASSFGGSRYNEQFF
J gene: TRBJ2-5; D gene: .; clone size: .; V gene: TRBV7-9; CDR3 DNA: TGTGCCAGCAGCGAGCGGGTAGCAGAGACCCAGTACTTC; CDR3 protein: CASSERVAETQYF
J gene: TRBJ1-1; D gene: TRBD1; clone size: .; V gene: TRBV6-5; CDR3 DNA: TGTGCCAGCAGTCCTACAGGGGTTACTGAAGCTTTCTTT; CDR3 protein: CASSPTGVTEAFF
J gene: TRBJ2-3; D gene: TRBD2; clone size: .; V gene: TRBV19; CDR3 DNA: TGTGCCAGTAGAGTTGGGCGGGGGGCCCGAATTATGCAGTATTTT; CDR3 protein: CASRVGRGARIMQYF
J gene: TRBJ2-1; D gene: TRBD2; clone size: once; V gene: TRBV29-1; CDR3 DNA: TGCAGCTCCTACTTGGCGGGGGGGCGGTACAATGAGCAGTTCTTC; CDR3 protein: CSSYLAGGRYNEQFF
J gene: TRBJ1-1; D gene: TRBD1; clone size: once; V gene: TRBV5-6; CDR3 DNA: TGTGCCAGCAGCGACAGGGGAAGGGCAGCTTTCTTT; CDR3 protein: CASSDRGRAAFF
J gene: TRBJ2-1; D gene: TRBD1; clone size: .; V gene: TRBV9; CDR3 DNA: TGTGCCAGCAGCTCGGGACAGAGCAATGAGCAGTTCTTC; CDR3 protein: CASSSGQSNEQFF
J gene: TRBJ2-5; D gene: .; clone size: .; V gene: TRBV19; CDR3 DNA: TGTGCCAGTAGATCGGGAGAGAGGGGCGAGACCCAGTACTTC; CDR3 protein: CASRSGERGETQYF
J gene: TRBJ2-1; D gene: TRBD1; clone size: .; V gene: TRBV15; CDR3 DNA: TGTGCCACCAGCAGACCGGACAGGGATGTTTATGAGCAGTTCTTC; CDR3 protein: CATSRPDRDVYEQFF
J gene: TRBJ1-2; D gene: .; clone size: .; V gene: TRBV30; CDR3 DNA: TGTGCCTGGAGTGTACGAGAGCGTGGTGGCTACACCTTC; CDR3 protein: CAWSVRERGGYTF
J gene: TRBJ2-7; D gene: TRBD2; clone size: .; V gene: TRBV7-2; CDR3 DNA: TGTGCCAGCAGCTTAGTCCCGCCTAGCGGGATAGGCGAGCAGTACTTC; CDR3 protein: CASSLVPPSGIGEQYF
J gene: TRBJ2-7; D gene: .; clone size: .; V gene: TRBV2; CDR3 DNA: TGTGCCAGCAGCCAGGGTTACGAGCAGTACTTC; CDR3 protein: CASSQGYEQYF
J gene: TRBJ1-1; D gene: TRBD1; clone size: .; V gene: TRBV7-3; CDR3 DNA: TGTGCCAGCAGCGCCACAGGGGGGGGCACTGAAGCTTTCTTT; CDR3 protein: CASSATGGGTEAFF